The next 29 T cell receptor beta chains were all read from a single sample in a study of shared clonotypes between healthy human individuals (TCRdb year 2020). The library was produced with the immunoSEQ multiplex PCR assay. TCRdb limited this immuneACCESS table to in-frame rearrangements with V and J called. A share of clones is missing; checked studies link under half to unresolved V genes, and the rest is unexplained. In this sample the table shows some 470,000 clones, 76% of which occur a single time. 10% to 15% of the sample rests with the top ten. The sequenced material came from PBMCs. The receptors come from a woman between 40 and 50 years old in good health. Some clones in this sample may be carry-over from other donors' samples.

The rearrangement uses TRBV6-5 and TRBJ2-7, with 11 nucleotides matching TRBD2. V dropped 6 bases and J dropped 5; count of bases not matched to a gene: 9. Germline loops: CDR1 MNHEY, CDR2 SVGAGI. This CDR3 comprises 15 residues. CDR3 protein: CASRRPLAGGNEQYF. The DNA for the CDR3 is TGTGCCAGCAGAAGACCGTTAGCGGGAGGGAACGAGCAGTACTTC.

This rearrangement joins TRBV5-1 to TRBJ1-4; 7 bases align to TRBD1. Germline V gene sequence: CDR1 SGHRS, CDR2 YFSETQ. The CDR3 spans 17 residues. After removal of 4 bases from V and 3 bases from J, the junction contained 12 bases not matched to a gene. The CDR3: CASSLYRGGSANEKLFF. The CDR3, as DNA: TGCGCCAGCAGCCTTTACAGGGGCGGGTCAGCTAATGAAAAACTGTTTTTT.

The chain couples TRBV18 to TRBJ1-4, with D maybe TRBD1 (5 bases). Trimming pared 3 bases from V and 0 bases from J, leaving 8 bases between. The CDR3 loop spans 15 amino acids. Germline CDR1 reads KGHSH; CDR2 reads LQKENI. The CDR3 loop is CASSPGPATNEKLFF. DNA of the CDR3: TGTGCCAGCTCACCGGGACCGGCAACTAATGAAAAACTGTTTTTT.

The genes are TRBV28 and TRBJ1-1, with a possible D match to TRBD1 (5 bases). The germline gives CDR1 MDHEN, CDR2 SYDVKM. The length of the CDR3 is 17 residues. V lost 2 bases and J 7 bases, leaving 23 bases between the germline ends. Here the CDR3 reads CASSLPGPLTGESEAFF. The CDR3 DNA follows: TGTGCCAGCAGTTTACCTGGCCCTCTTACAGGAGAGAGTGAAGCTTTCTTT.

This clone was seen at least ten times. J is TRBJ2-7 and V is TRBV7-2; 10 bases line up with TRBD2. Germline loops: CDR1 SGHTA, CDR2 FQGNSA. The CDR3 runs to 15 residues. V was clipped by 2 bases and J by 4 bases; unmatched bases: 5. CDR3 in amino acids: CASSLFSSGSYEQYF. As DNA, the CDR3 is TGTGCCAGCAGCTTATTCTCTAGCGGGAGTTACGAGCAGTACTTC.

The rearrangement joins TRBV7-2 to TRBJ2-7, with 7 bases that match TRBD2. J gave up 2 bases and V 5 bases, and 9 bases lay outside the gene matches. The length of the CDR3 is 15 residues. Germline V gives CDR1 SGHTA, CDR2 FQGNSA. CDR3 nucleotides: TGTGCCAGCAGCCCGCGGGGGACTGATCCCTACGAGCAGTACTTC. Residues: CASSPRGTDPYEQYF.

As concerns this clone: Since a much larger clone is just one base distant, this may be a read error. V and J are TRBV27 and TRBJ2-5; no firm D call. The germline CDR1 and CDR2 sequences are MNHEY and SMNVEV (reference sequence). Trimming left V 5 bases short and J 5 bases short, with 9 bases between. The CDR3 runs to 12 residues. CDR3 loop: CASSPLGETQYF. In DNA, the CDR3 is TGTGCCAGCAGTCCCCTAGGGGAGACCCAGTACTTC.

The V gene is TRBV19, the J gene TRBJ1-2; D not resolved. The V and J ends lost 5 bases and 3 bases respectively, with 10 bases between them. The germline gives CDR1 LNHDA, CDR2 SQIVND (reference sequence). This CDR3 has 13 amino acids. The CDR3 spells CASSQLWDYGYTF. CDR3 DNA sequence: TGTGCCAGTAGTCAACTATGGGACTATGGCTACACCTTC.

The table lists this clone with a few counts. The CDR3 reads CASSVIGTVTGELFF. CDR3 nucleotides: TGTGCCAGCAGCGTAATCGGGACTGTCACCGGGGAGCTGTTTTTT. The gene calls are TRBV9 and TRBJ2-2; TRBD2 might be the D (6 bases). V shed 1 base and J shed 4 bases, with 11 bases lying between them. Germline CDR1 SGDLS, CDR2 YYNGEE. The CDR3 loop spans 15 amino acids.

In the case of this clone: The same CDR3 is also encoded by other DNA sequences in this sample. This rearrangement joins TRBV28 to TRBJ2-3; D call uncertain. Germline values: CDR1 MDHEN, CDR2 SYDVKM. Trimming took off 5 bases at V and 1 base at J, with 7 bases between the two ends. The CDR3 extends over 13 amino acids. The CDR3, as DNA: TGTGCCAGCAGTCTAGATCGCACAGATACGCAGTATTTT. It encodes CASSLDRTDTQYF. The full variable domain, with the rest looked up from reference TRBV28 and TRBJ2-3, is DVKVTQSSRYLVKRTGEKVFLECVQDMDHENMFWYRQDPGLGLRLIYFSYDVKMKEKGDIPEGYSVSREKKERFSLILESASTNQTSMYLCASSLDRTDTQYFGPGTRLTVL.

CDR3 region: CASSLVGQPNTEAFF. The DNA of the CDR3 is TGTGCCAGCAGCTTGGTGGGACAGCCGAACACTGAAGCTTTCTTT. This chain links TRBV5-5 with TRBJ1-1; 7 bases line up with TRBD1. Germline CDR1 and CDR2: SGHKS and YYEKEE (reference sequence). J lost 1 base, V lost 0 bases, and 3 bases had no gene match. This CDR3 has 15 residues.

Comments on this clone: With only one base between it and a far larger clone, this is likely a read error. This likely comes from a read error, as the CDR3 has no conserved phenylalanine or tryptophan at its end. The chain employs TRBV15 and TRBJ1-1; 7 nucleotides align to TRBD1. In germline, CDR1 is LNHNV, CDR2 YYDKDF (reference sequence). The CDR3 has 16 residues. Trimming at V came to 1 base and at J to 0 bases, leaving 5 bases not matched to a gene. CDR3 nucleotides: TGTGCCACCAGCAGAGGGACAGGATTCATGAACACTGAAGCTTTCTCT. Its protein product is CATSRGTGFMNTEAFS.

The DNA of the CDR3 is TGTGCCAGCAGCTTACTGACGGGTAACAATGAGCAGTTCTTC. As protein: CASSLLTGNNEQFF. This chain connects TRBV7-9 to TRBJ2-1; D uncertain. This CDR3 contains 14 residues. Germline CDR1 is SEHNR and CDR2 is FQNEAQ (reference sequence). V lost 2 bases and J lost 5, with 10 bases in between.

The V and J genes are TRBV6-6 and TRBJ1-1; TRBD1 matches 8 bases. Per the germline V gene, CDR1 is MNHNY and CDR2 is SVGAGI (reference sequence). Trimming cost V 6 bases and J 1 base; bases outside gene matches: 7. The CDR3 is made up of 15 amino acids. The CDR3 here is CASSPPGQANTEAFF. The DNA for the CDR3 is TGTGCCAGCAGCCCACCGGGACAGGCGAACACTGAAGCTTTCTTT.

This clone was counted once. This sample includes further DNA sequences coding for the same CDR3. The chain carries TRBV7-9 and TRBJ2-1, with a weak D call TRBD1 (5 bases). Deletions cut 2 bases from V and 0 bases from J, with 8 bases between. This CDR3 is built from 15 residues. Germline loops: CDR1 SEHNR, CDR2 FQNEAQ (reference sequence). The CDR3 nucleotides are TGTGCCAGCAGCTTAAGACAGAGCTCCTACAATGAGCAGTTCTTC. Its protein is CASSLRQSSYNEQFF.

This chain joins TRBV10-2 and TRBJ1-2, with D unresolved. Trimming removed 2 bases at V and 5 bases at J, with 12 bases between. Germline values: CDR1 WSHSY, CDR2 SAAADI. CDR3 length: 14 amino acids. CDR3 DNA: TGCGCCAGCAGTGAGATGACCGGAAAGTATGGCTACACCTTC. This gives the protein CASSEMTGKYGYTF.

V and J are TRBV10-1 and TRBJ2-1; TRBD2 matches at 9 bases. Germline V gene lookup returns CDR1 WNHNN and CDR2 SYGVQD (reference sequence). This CDR3 contains 16 residues. Germline trimming cut 3 bases from V and 3 bases from J; bases unmatched to any gene: 6. The CDR3 protein is CASSDSGTSFYNEQFF. The CDR3 DNA is TGCGCCAGCAGTGACTCCGGGACTAGCTTCTACAATGAGCAGTTCTTC.

J is TRBJ2-2 and V is TRBV28, with TRBD2 matching 8 bases. The germline gives CDR1 MDHEN, CDR2 SYDVKM. This CDR3 region has 16 residues. Trimming at V came to 1 base and at J to 5 bases, leaving 6 bases not matched to a gene. CDR3 sequence (DNA): TGTGCCAGCAGTTTATTAGCGGGAAGCGGTACCGGGGAGCTGTTTTTT. It codes for CASSLLAGSGTGELFF.

This clone is a singleton in its sample. Other DNA sequences in this specimen translate into the identical CDR3. The V call is TRBV6-5, the J call TRBJ1-6; no definite D call. V was clipped by 7 bases and J by 7 bases, with 11 bases between them. The CDR3 sequence is 13 residues long. The germline V gene encodes CDR1 MNHEY and CDR2 SVGAGI. Here the CDR3 DNA reads TGTGCCAGCAAATTGACGGGCAATTCACCCCTCCACTTT. Its protein is CASKLTGNSPLHF.

This clone was counted only a few times. The identical CDR3 is also encoded by other nucleotide sequences in the sample. The chain is built from TRBV28 and TRBJ1-1; D not certain. V was cut by 6 bases and J by 1 base, with 12 bases left in between. CDR1 is MDHEN and CDR2 is SYDVKM in the germline V gene. The CDR3 extends over 14 amino acids. The chain's CDR3 is CASRPQWENTEAFF. CDR3 nucleotides: TGTGCCAGCAGACCCCAATGGGAGAACACTGAAGCTTTCTTT.

The V gene is TRBV6-6, the J gene TRBJ1-5; 7 bases fit TRBD1. Germline-derived CDR1 and CDR2 are MNHNY and SVGAGI (reference sequence). This CDR3 region has 14 residues. V trimming: 6 bases; J trimming: 6 bases; junction bases outside the gene matches: 8. CDR3 sequence: CASRPGQVTQPQHF. For the CDR3, the DNA is TGTGCCAGCAGGCCCGGACAGGTTACTCAGCCCCAGCATTTT.

V and J are TRBV7-9 and TRBJ2-7, with no clear D. In germline, CDR1 is SEHNR, CDR2 FQNEAQ (reference sequence). CDR3 size: 13 residues. Trimming cost V 4 bases and J 3 bases, with 10 bases left between them. CDR3 loop: CASSYTRDYEQYF. The CDR3 coding sequence is TGTGCCAGCAGCTATACAAGAGACTACGAGCAGTACTTC.

The V call is TRBV11-3, the J call TRBJ2-1; TRBD2 aligns across 13 bases. This CDR3 region has 15 residues. CDR1 and CDR2 from the germline V gene are SGHNT and YENEEA. Trimming cost V 3 bases and J 7 bases; bases outside gene matches: 3. Here the CDR3 DNA reads TGTGCCAGCAGCTTTAGGACTAGCGGGAGTAATGAGCAGTTCTTC. It encodes CASSFRTSGSNEQFF.

This clone was counted many times. The sample contains more than one DNA sequence encoding this CDR3. V usage is TRBV4-3 and J usage is TRBJ2-3; D remains ambiguous. The CDR3 runs to 15 residues. Trimming pared 0 bases from V and 1 base from J, leaving 8 bases between. Germline lookup yields CDR1 LGHNA and CDR2 YSLEER. The CDR3 loop reads CASSQDQQGTDTQYF. CDR3 DNA sequence: TGCGCCAGCAGCCAAGACCAGCAGGGCACAGATACGCAGTATTTT.

The count of this clone is one. Other DNA sequences in the sample encode the same CDR3. J is TRBJ1-1 and V is TRBV7-2; D may be TRBD1 (5 bases). V was cut by 3 bases and J by 0 bases, with 8 bases left in between. Germline lookup yields CDR1 SGHTA and CDR2 FQGNSA. The CDR3 extends over 14 amino acids. The CDR3, as DNA: TGTGCCAGCAGCTTCACGGGGCTGAACACTGAAGCTTTCTTT. Protein product: CASSFTGLNTEAFF.

The chain employs TRBV7-8 and TRBJ2-3; D is unclear. CDR3 size: 14 residues. V lost 3 bases, J lost 2 bases, and 9 bases lay in between. Germline lookup yields CDR1 SGHVS and CDR2 FQNEAQ. CDR3 protein: CASSLWENTDTQYF. CDR3 DNA: TGTGCCAGCAGCTTGTGGGAAAACACAGATACGCAGTATTTT.

This clone was seen at least ten times. The CDR3 coding sequence is TGTGCCAGCAGTTTAGCTAGGGTCGATCAGCCCCAGCATTTT. Protein product: CASSLARVDQPQHF. The V and J genes are TRBV2 and TRBJ1-5; D ambiguous. The V gene lost 5 bases and the J gene lost 5 bases, with 13 bases spanning the gap. The germline gives CDR1 SNHLY, CDR2 FYNNEI. The CDR3 contains 14 residues.

There are many counts of this clone. The chain carries TRBV4-3 and TRBJ2-6; TRBD2 matches at 9 bases. J lost 4 bases, V lost 2 bases, and 3 bases had no gene match. Germline loops: CDR1 LGHNA, CDR2 YSLEER. This CDR3 contains 16 residues. In DNA form, the CDR3 reads TGCGCCAGCAGCCAATCTAGCGGGACCGGGGCCAACGTCCTGACTTTC. It is translated as CASSQSSGTGANVLTF.

The chain combines TRBV5-4 with TRBJ2-5; 8 bases are shared with TRBD2. The CDR3 loop spans 14 amino acids. The V and J ends lost 2 bases and 5 bases, in that order; junction bases with no gene match: 5. Germline-derived CDR1 and CDR2 are SGHNT and YYREEE (reference sequence). CDR3 region: CASSLAGVAETQYF. In DNA, the CDR3 is TGTGCCAGCAGCTTAGCGGGAGTCGCGGAGACCCAGTACTTC. Full variable domain (remainder filled in from reference TRBV5-4 and TRBJ2-5): ETGVTQSPTHLIKTRGQQVTLRCSSQSGHNTVSWYQQALGQGPQFIFQYYREEENGRGNFPPRFSGLQFPNYSSELNVNALELDDSALYLCASSLAGVAETQYFGPGTRLLVL.